Shown below are 10 T cell receptor beta chains from a single sample sequenced in a study of response to subunit inactivated influenza vaccine. TCRdb independently ran MiXCR on the RT-PCR reads; one entry per CDR3 protein. The sample consists of roughly 760,000 distinct CDR3 sequences, approximately 22% of them appearing once. The source material was PBMCs from blood, sampled roughly 5 days after vaccination. These receptors all stem from a man aged 45 to 65 who received an inactivated influenza vaccine.

A few counts support this clonotype. The rearrangement uses TRBV12-3 or TRBV12-4 and TRBJ1-4; 11 bases are a match to TRBD1. CDR3 length equals 18 residues. The V gene end was trimmed by 5 bases and the J gene end by 0 bases; junction bases not matched to a gene: 8. This CDR3 is CASSRRDRGLATNEKLFF. The CDR3 DNA reads as TGTGCCAGCAGTCGCCGGGACAGGGGGTTAGCAACTAATGAAAAACTGTTTTTT.

The chain combines TRBV10-1 with TRBJ2-7; D is unresolved. V was clipped by 2 bases and J by 2 bases, with 7 bases between them. This CDR3 is built from 13 residues. CDR1 and CDR2 from the germline V gene are WNHNN and SYGVQD (reference sequence). This CDR3 reads CASSETVAYEQYF. In nucleotides, the CDR3 is TGCGCCAGCAGTGAGACAGTCGCCTACGAGCAGTACTTC.

This clonotype occurred many times. J is TRBJ2-1 and V is TRBV5-1, with TRBD2 identical over 12 bases. CDR3 length equals 15 residues. The V and J ends lost 5 bases and 4 bases, in that order; junction bases with no gene match: 4. Germline V CDR1 and CDR2: SGHRS, YFSETQ. CDR3 sequence (DNA): TGCGCCAGCAGTTCTAGCGGGGGGGCTTACAATGAGCAGTTCTTC. It specifies CASSSSGGAYNEQFF.

J is TRBJ2-5 and V is TRBV3-1; possibly TRBD1 or TRBD2 for D (6 bases each). This CDR3 is built from 14 residues. The germline V and J ends were trimmed by 9 bases and 5 bases, with 19 bases remaining between them. Germline CDR1 and CDR2: LGHDT and YNNKEL (reference sequence). The CDR3 sequence is CASNFGGRGETQYF. The CDR3 DNA reads as TGTGCCAGTAATTTCGGGGGAAGGGGGGAGACCCAGTACTTC.

This clonotype was found a few times. The J gene is TRBJ1-6, the V gene TRBV4-2; a weak D match, TRBD1 (5 bases). The CDR3 sequence is 19 residues long. The V gene's germline CDR1 is LGHNA and CDR2 YNFKEQ. V was pared by 2 bases and J by 1 base, with 18 bases between. CDR3 protein: CASSQNEVGGGSYNSPLHF. In DNA, the CDR3 is TGTGCCAGCAGCCAAAATGAGGTTGGGGGAGGGTCCTATAATTCACCCCTCCACTTT.

In its sample, this clonotype was seen a few times. The chain employs TRBV7-7 and TRBJ2-3; D remains unclear. V dropped 4 bases and J dropped 2 bases, with 7 bases sitting between them. Germline V gene data show CDR1 as SSHAT and CDR2 as FNYEAQ (reference sequence). This CDR3 is built from 13 residues. The DNA of the CDR3 is TGTGCCAGCAGCTCCCTAATCACAGATACGCAGTATTTT. Translation: CASSSLITDTQYF.

This clonotype was seen a handful of times. The J gene is TRBJ1-2, the V gene TRBV4-3; 8 positions match TRBD1. In germline, CDR1 is LGHNA, CDR2 YSLEER. With 3 bases clipped from V and 8 bases from J, the junction kept 14 bases outside the gene matches. The CDR3 is 16 residues long. Written as DNA, the CDR3 is TGCGCCAGCAGCCAGACTCTCCGGACAGGGACAGACGGCTACACCTTC. Translation gives CASSQTLRTGTDGYTF.

This clonotype was found a few times. The chain has TRBV12-3 or TRBV12-4 and TRBJ2-7, with a possible D match to TRBD1 (5 bases). The CDR3 has 17 amino acids. V lost 6 bases to trimming and J lost 5 bases, with 26 bases between them. CDR3: CASSRPPKDIYGHEQYF. In DNA, the CDR3 is TGTGCCAGCAGCCGGCCCCCTAAGGACATTTACGGGCACGAGCAGTACTTC.

This clonotype showed up many times. The J gene is TRBJ2-2, the V gene TRBV4-1, with 7 nucleotides matching TRBD1. V shed 2 bases, J shed 5 bases, and the junction held 8 bases outside the gene matches. The CDR3 runs 16 residues. The germline V gene encodes CDR1 MGHRA and CDR2 YSYEKL. CDR3 bases: TGCGCCAGCAGCCAACTGCCACAGGGGAATACCGGGGAGCTGTTTTTT. Its translation: CASSQLPQGNTGELFF.

This chain connects TRBV7-2 to TRBJ1-2, with a tentative D call TRBD1 (5 bases). CDR1 SGHTA and CDR2 FQGNSA come from the germline V gene. The ends were cut back, 2 bases at V and 4 bases at J, with 14 bases in the middle. This CDR3 is built from 15 residues. The CDR3 nucleotides are TGTGCCAGCAGCTTATGGGGACTGACGACCTATGGCTACACCTTC. This gives the protein CASSLWGLTTYGYTF.